What follows describes a single T cell receptor beta chain. Its matching antigen is unknown. These data belong to a study of identical twins. General study findings and limits: Twin pairs' shared out-of-frame alpha sequences were enriched in low generation probability. Fewer insertions were carried by abundant cord blood beta clonotypes, but none was seen in memory repertoires. Within monozygotic twins, out-of-frame TCR alpha sharing was underestimated by the models.

Carrying unique molecular identifiers, the cDNA also gained a universal primer site through template switching. In TCRdb, the 5' RACE reads were re-called with MiXCR into one record per CDR3 protein. This table has about 530,000 distinct CDR3 sequences, roughly 15% appearing once. The CDR3 runs to 16 residues. Per germline, CDR1 LGHDT and CDR2 YNNKEL (reference sequence). Trimming stripped 0 bases from V and 4 bases from J, with 13 bases between. This same sample was also part of a study on yellow fever vaccine responses in identical twins.

This clonotype was obtained from a woman aged 18-30 years in good health. Input material: CD4+ T cells sorted from blood. This chain connects TRBV3-1 to TRBJ2-1; TRBD2 might be the D (6 bases). The CDR3 reads CASSQEGQRVYNEQFF. CDR3 coding DNA: TGTGCCAGCAGCCAAGAGGGCCAGCGGGTATACAATGAGCAGTTCTTC.